A single sample is the source of the 18 T cell receptor beta chains below, sequenced in a study of blood T cell repertoires in COVID-19. Only in-frame clones appear in the TCRdb table, and some are missing; sequencing was by immunoSEQ multiplex PCR. The sample has 150,000 to 200,000 clones; around four fifths are singletons. The specimen sequenced was peripheral blood. The receptors shown here come from a woman aged 70-85 years with COVID-19, enrolled during active disease.

This chain uses TRBV5-8 with TRBJ2-5, with 10 bases aligning to TRBD1. The V and J ends lost 2 bases and 5 bases, in that order; junction bases with no gene match: 9. The CDR3 covers 16 residues. Germline CDR1 and CDR2: SGHTS and YDEGEE. In nucleotides, the CDR3 is TGTGCCAGCAGCTTTTTGGGACAGGGGCCAACGGAGACCCAGTACTTC. This encodes CASSFLGQGPTETQYF.

The chain uses TRBV6-5 and TRBJ1-2; TRBD1 matches at 9 bases. Trimming removed 8 bases from V and 5 bases from J; junction bases left unmatched: 9. This CDR3 has 14 residues. Germline V gives CDR1 MNHEY, CDR2 SVGAGI. CDR3 protein: CASGGDREIYGYTF. The CDR3 DNA reads as TGTGCCAGCGGGGGGGACAGGGAGATTTATGGCTACACCTTC.

The sample holds one count of this clone. The chain combines TRBV30 with TRBJ1-2; D ambiguous. Trimming stripped 0 bases from V and 7 bases from J, with 12 bases between. Germline lookup yields CDR1 GTSNPN and CDR2 SVGIG (reference sequence). This CDR3 is built from 13 residues. The DNA for the CDR3 is TGTGCCTGGAGTGTACCCGGCCGACTTGGCTACACCTTC. The encoded protein is CAWSVPGRLGYTF.

This clone was recorded once. V and J are TRBV2 and TRBJ2-1; a possible D gene is TRBD2 (7 bases). Per germline, CDR1 SNHLY and CDR2 FYNNEI. The length of the CDR3 is 12 residues. V was clipped by 8 bases and J by 8 bases, with 13 bases between them. The CDR3 nucleotides are TGTGCCAGCCGTAGGGGGGGCGATGAGCAGTTCTTC. This gives the protein CASRRGGDEQFF. The full variable domain, completed using reference TRBV2 and TRBJ2-1, is EPEVTQTPSHQVTQMGQEVILRCVPISNHLYFYWYRQILGQKVEFLVSFYNNEISEKSEIFDDQFSVERPDGSNFTLKIRSTKLEDSAMYFCASRRGGDEQFFGPGTRLTVL.

The chain employs TRBV9 and TRBJ2-5; D is possibly TRBD1 (5 bases). This CDR3 contains 16 residues. CDR1 is SGDLS, CDR2 YYNGEE, per germline. Trimming pared 2 bases from V and 2 bases from J, leaving 16 bases between. CDR3 region: CASSVGADDLQETQYF. DNA of the CDR3: TGTGCCAGCAGCGTTGGGGCAGACGACCTACAAGAGACCCAGTACTTC.

The chain couples TRBV29-1 to TRBJ2-5, with D possibly TRBD1 on 6 matching bases. V was cut by 6 bases and J by 4 bases, with 15 bases left in between. Germline V gene lookup returns CDR1 SQVTM and CDR2 ANQGSEA. This CDR3 comprises 13 residues. CDR3 coding DNA: TGCAGCGTCGAGCTCCAACAGGGAGAGACCCAGTACTTC. Translating it yields CSVELQQGETQYF.

V usage is TRBV29-1 and J usage is TRBJ2-5; D ambiguous. CDR1 is SQVTM and CDR2 is ANQGSEA in the germline V gene. The length of the CDR3 is 14 residues. With 5 bases removed from V and 2 bases from J, the gap between germline ends came to 15 bases. The CDR3 sequence: CSVFQRPQQETQYF. The CDR3 DNA follows: TGCAGCGTTTTTCAGCGACCCCAGCAAGAGACCCAGTACTTC.

The V gene is TRBV4-1, the J gene TRBJ1-2; D call uncertain. CDR3 size: 16 residues. The V end lost 4 bases, the J end lost 6 bases, and 21 bases lay between the germline ends. The V gene's germline CDR1 is MGHRA and CDR2 YSYEKL. CDR3 in DNA: TGCGCCAGCAGCCCGTTGCAGGATTCACCTTGGGATGGCTACACCTTC. As protein: CASSPLQDSPWDGYTF.

CDR3 protein: CASSLSGTSSYNEQFF. The CDR3 nucleotides read TGTGCCAGCAGTTTATCAGGGACTAGCTCCTACAATGAGCAGTTCTTC. The V gene is TRBV27, the J gene TRBJ2-1, with 8 bases lining up with TRBD2. The CDR3 loop spans 16 amino acids. The germline gives CDR1 MNHEY, CDR2 SMNVEV (reference sequence). Germline trimming cut 0 bases from V and 0 bases from J; bases unmatched to any gene: 1.

V and J are TRBV11-2 and TRBJ2-7; a possible D gene is TRBD2 (7 bases). The germline CDR1 and CDR2 sequences are SGHAT and FQNNGV. V lost 4 bases and J 7 bases, leaving 17 bases between the germline ends. This CDR3 is 14 amino acids long. In DNA form, the CDR3 reads TGTGCCAGCAGCTCCCCGAGGGGGGGCTGGGAGCAGTACGTC. This gives the protein CASSSPRGGWEQYV.

The rearrangement joins TRBV7-9 to TRBJ2-7, with 8 bases matching TRBD1. V shed 5 bases, J shed 0 bases, and the junction held 6 bases outside the gene matches. The length of the CDR3 is 15 residues. CDR1 is SEHNR, CDR2 FQNEAQ, per germline (reference sequence). The CDR3 DNA follows: TGTGCCAGCAGCCTGGGACAGGCCTACTCCTACGAGCAGTACTTC. Protein product: CASSLGQAYSYEQYF.

The CDR3 here is CASSLQGPQYF. In DNA, the CDR3 is TGTGCCAGCTCCCTACAGGGGCCCCAGTACTTC. The chain carries TRBV18 and TRBJ2-5; 7 bases line up with TRBD1. J gave up 9 bases and V 6 bases, and 4 bases lay outside the gene matches. Germline V gives CDR1 KGHSH, CDR2 LQKENI. The CDR3 spans 11 residues. Using reference TRBV18 and TRBJ2-5 for the parts outside the CDR3, the full variable domain is NAGVMQNPRHLVRRRGQEARLRCSPMKGHSHVYWYRQLPEEGLKFMVYLQKENIIDESGMPKERFSAEFPKEGPSILRIQQVVRGDSAAYFCASSLQGPQYFGPGTRLLVL.

The chain is built from TRBV7-3 and TRBJ2-6, with a weak D call TRBD2 (5 bases). The CDR3 consists of 15 residues. The ends were cut back, 1 base at V and 4 bases at J, with 8 bases in the middle. Germline V CDR1 and CDR2: SGHTA, FQGTGA. This CDR3 is CASSLRGAGANVLTF. CDR3 nucleotides: TGTGCCAGCAGCTTAAGGGGAGCGGGGGCCAACGTCCTGACTTTC.

The chain combines TRBV20-1 with TRBJ1-1; D is undetermined. The CDR3 has 11 amino acids. Germline values: CDR1 DFQATT, CDR2 SNEGSKA (reference sequence). Between the trimmed V and J ends, which lost 6 bases and 1 base, there was a span of 6 bases. As DNA, the CDR3 is TGCAGTGCGGACTCGAACACTGAAGCTTTCTTT. It specifies CSADSNTEAFF.

The rearrangement links TRBV7-2 to TRBJ2-7, with 8 bases fitting TRBD1. CDR3 size: 15 residues. Germline values: CDR1 SGHTA, CDR2 FQGNSA. Germline trimming cut 1 base from V and 2 bases from J; bases unmatched to any gene: 4. This CDR3 is CASSLDRGYPYEQYF. The DNA for the CDR3 is TGTGCCAGCAGCTTAGACAGGGGGTATCCCTACGAGCAGTACTTC. Full variable domain (rest looked up from reference TRBV7-2 and TRBJ2-7): GAGVSQSPSNKVTEKGKDVELRCDPISGHTALYWYRQSLGQGLEFLIYFQGNSAPDKSGLPSDRFSAERTGGSVSTLTIQRTQQEDSAVYLCASSLDRGYPYEQYFGPGTRLTVT.

CDR3 loop: CASRGHRGSSPLHF. For the CDR3, the DNA is TGTGCCAGCAGAGGTCACAGGGGTTCCTCACCCCTCCACTTT. The rearrangement uses TRBV2 and TRBJ1-6; the match to TRBD1 covers 7 bases. J gave up 10 bases and V 6 bases, and 9 bases lay outside the gene matches. The CDR3 sequence is 14 residues long. Per the germline V gene, CDR1 is SNHLY and CDR2 is FYNNEI.

The chain joins TRBV28 to TRBJ2-1; TRBD1 aligns across 12 bases. J was trimmed by 7 bases and V by 2 bases; bases with no gene match: 6. The CDR3 spans 16 residues. Germline CDR1 MDHEN, CDR2 SYDVKM. This chain's CDR3 is CASSLPGTGGRNEQFF. Here the CDR3 DNA reads TGTGCCAGCAGTTTACCCGGGACAGGGGGCAGGAATGAGCAGTTCTTC.

The gene calls are TRBV24-1 and TRBJ1-5; possible D gene TRBD1, 5 bases. Germline loops: CDR1 KGHDR, CDR2 SFDVKD. The CDR3 length is 14 residues. The V gene lost 4 bases and the J gene lost 4 bases, with 10 bases spanning the gap. The CDR3 sequence is CATSDGGWNQPQHF. The CDR3 nucleotides are TGTGCCACCAGTGACGGGGGTTGGAATCAGCCCCAGCATTTT.